The clone carrying this TCR beta chain was detected ten times or more. Its antigen is unknown. The sample originates from a study of CD8 T cells in ankylosing spondylitis. V shed 5 bases, J shed 0 bases, and the junction held 2 bases outside the gene matches. This CDR3 has 13 residues. Germline V gene lookup returns CDR1 DFQATT and CDR2 SNEGSKA (reference sequence). Study results and limitations: Disease-linked clones were found to be CD8+ and relatively rare in peripheral blood. Matched synovial fluid from ankylosing spondylitis patients was reported to be enriched for disease-linked clones. Among TCR beta sequences, a motif of about 8 highly homologous variants appeared characteristic of ankylosing spondylitis blood.

The authors made TCR beta libraries by quantitative 5'-RACE with molecular barcodes. TCRdb independently ran MiXCR on the 5' RACE reads; one entry per CDR3 protein. This table holds roughly 130,000 distinct CDR3 sequences, approximately 10% found once. What was sequenced was blood, either unsorted or a sorted T cell fraction (not recorded which). The clonotype originates from a male donor with ankylosing spondylitis or in good health (not recorded which). V is TRBV20-1 and J is TRBJ2-7; 9 nucleotides match TRBD2. CDR3: CSAGTSPSYEQYF. CDR3 nucleotides: TGCAGTGCTGGGACTAGCCCCTCCTACGAGCAGTACTTC.